A single sample gave rise to the 22 T cell receptor beta chains below, sequenced in a study of T-cell memory formation after mild COVID-19. One entry per CDR3 protein results from TCRdb running MiXCR on the 5' RACE reads. The table lists 150,000 or so distinct CDR3 sequences, roughly 11% of them singletons. Specimen: PBMCs or a T cell subset sorted from them (not recorded which). These receptors came from a young man who had mild COVID-19 (a few samples of this study predate the infection). Cell type and time point are not known.

The chain joins TRBV7-9 to TRBJ2-7; D is unresolved. This CDR3 comprises 11 residues. The ends were cut back, 3 bases at V and 2 bases at J, with 2 bases in the middle. Germline values: CDR1 SEHNR, CDR2 FQNEAQ (reference sequence). CDR3 sequence (DNA): TGTGCCAGCAGCTTCGCCTACGAGCAGTACGTC. It yields the protein CASSFAYEQYV.

The chain has TRBV6-9 and TRBJ2-7, with D possibly being TRBD2 (5 bases). The CDR3 length is 19 residues. Germline V gene lookup returns CDR1 MNHGY and CDR2 SVAAGI. V lost 6 bases and J 4 bases, leaving 31 bases between the germline ends. The CDR3 here is CASSWPAAGLKRSCYEQYF. The CDR3 bases are TGTGCCAGCAGCTGGCCGGCCGCAGGACTGAAGCGTTCATGTTACGAGCAGTACTTC.

The rearrangement uses TRBV20-1 and TRBJ2-2; a weak D match, TRBD1 (6 bases). V lost 5 bases, J lost 6 bases, and 7 bases lay in between. Germline CDR1 reads DFQATT; CDR2 reads SNEGSKA (reference sequence). The CDR3 is 11 amino acids. For the CDR3, the DNA is TGCAGTGCTGGACAGTCCGGGGAGCTGTTTTTT. Amino acids: CSAGQSGELFF.

This clonotype has a handful of counts. The rearrangement uses TRBV20-1 and TRBJ2-6; D ambiguous. V was cut by 7 bases and J by 2 bases, with 12 bases left in between. The CDR3 totals 14 residues. Germline lookup yields CDR1 DFQATT and CDR2 SNEGSKA (reference sequence). The CDR3 DNA sequence: TGCAGTGTCCCGACCCAGGCTGGGGCCAACGTCCTGACTTTC. Protein sequence: CSVPTQAGANVLTF.

This clonotype has more than one count but fewer than ten. The V call is TRBV4-3, the J call TRBJ1-6; possible D gene TRBD1, 5 bases. Trimming shortened V by 0 bases and J by 10 bases, and 10 bases separated the two germline ends. The V gene's germline CDR1 is LGHNA and CDR2 YSLEER. The CDR3 extends over 14 amino acids. CDR3 coding DNA: TGCGCCAGCAGCCAAGATCTGAGGGACTCACCCCTCCACTTT. Translating gives CASSQDLRDSPLHF.

The rearrangement links TRBV20-1 to TRBJ1-1, with a weak D call TRBD1 (5 bases). Germline V CDR1 and CDR2: DFQATT, SNEGSKA (reference sequence). This CDR3 comprises 14 residues. The germline V and J ends were trimmed by 1 base and 0 bases, with 9 bases remaining between them. The DNA of the CDR3 is TGCAGTGCTAGAGGGGGCGCGGTGAACACTGAAGCTTTCTTT. Translation: CSARGGAVNTEAFF.

V and J are TRBV5-1 and TRBJ2-5; TRBD2 matches at 9 bases. CDR1 SGHRS and CDR2 YFSETQ come from the germline V gene. Trimming removed 0 bases from V and 5 bases from J; junction bases left unmatched: 5. The CDR3 is 15 amino acids. The chain's CDR3 is CASSLVVAGEETQYF. CDR3 DNA sequence: TGCGCCAGCAGCTTGGTTGTAGCGGGGGAGGAGACCCAGTACTTC.

This clonotype came up a few times. The genes are TRBV29-1 and TRBJ2-1, with 7 bases identical to TRBD2. Looked up from germline, CDR1 is SQVTM and CDR2 is ANQGSEA. Trimming took 7 bases from V and 2 from J; bases not matched to a gene: 11. This CDR3 has 15 amino acids. As DNA, the CDR3 is TGCAGCGGCTCGCCGGGACTAAGGGCCTACAATGAGCAGTTCTTC. This encodes CSGSPGLRAYNEQFF.

The V and J genes are TRBV28 and TRBJ1-2; D remains unclear. The ends were cut back, 10 bases at V and 3 bases at J, with 15 bases in the middle. The CDR3 covers 13 residues. Germline CDR1 MDHEN, CDR2 SYDVKM. CDR3 coding DNA: TGTGCCACCCATACCACGGGAGACTATGGCTACACCTTC. This codes for CATHTTGDYGYTF.

This clonotype was seen only a few times. This chain links TRBV6-5 with TRBJ1-6, with D possibly TRBD1 on 5 matching bases. Trimming left V 0 bases short and J 8 bases short, with 14 bases between. This CDR3 spans 16 amino acids. Germline V lookup: CDR1 MNHEY, CDR2 SVGAGI. As DNA, the CDR3 is TGTGCCAGCAGTTACTCCGGGCAGGGTAGAGATTCACCCCTCCACTTT. It yields the protein CASSYSGQGRDSPLHF.

The table lists this clonotype with a few counts. The chain recombines TRBV4-2 with TRBJ2-2; possible D gene TRBD2, 6 bases. The CDR3 sequence is 15 residues long. CDR1 is LGHNA and CDR2 is YNFKEQ in the germline V gene. V was cut by 7 bases and J by 6 bases, with 18 bases left in between. CDR3 sequence reads: CASNTRPGDPGELFF. The CDR3 DNA sequence: TGTGCCAGCAACACGAGGCCGGGGGACCCCGGGGAGCTGTTTTTT.

This clonotype was observed many times. The chain recombines TRBV5-1 with TRBJ2-5; maybe TRBD2 (6 bases). V was trimmed by 0 bases and J by 4 bases, leaving 13 bases between them. Germline V gene lookup returns CDR1 SGHRS and CDR2 YFSETQ. The CDR3 has 15 amino acids. In DNA, the CDR3 is TGCGCCAGCAGCTTGGCCCAGGGAGGAGGAGAGACCCAGTACTTC. It specifies CASSLAQGGGETQYF.

This clonotype came up a few times. This sequence joins TRBV9 and TRBJ1-2; 7 bases match TRBD1. V shed 3 bases, J shed 1 base, and the junction held 6 bases outside the gene matches. This CDR3 is 15 amino acids long. From germline, CDR1 is SGDLS and CDR2 YYNGEE. The CDR3 region has the DNA TGTGCCAGCAGCGCTGGGACAGCAATTAACTATGGCTACACCTTC. It yields the protein CASSAGTAINYGYTF.

CDR3 protein: CASSPSTLYEQYF. In nucleotides, the CDR3 is TGTGCCAGCAGTCCCTCTACTCTGTACGAGCAGTACTTC. This chain joins TRBV28 and TRBJ2-7; D gene uncertain. V was shortened by 5 bases and J by 4 bases, with 12 bases between the two germline ends. Germline assignment: CDR1 MDHEN and CDR2 SYDVKM. This CDR3 is built from 13 residues.

This clonotype was observed a handful of times. This chain uses TRBV19 with TRBJ2-7; 8 positions agree with TRBD2. V trimming: 11 bases; J trimming: 2 bases; junction bases outside the gene matches: 8. Per germline, CDR1 LNHDA and CDR2 SQIVND (reference sequence). This CDR3 is built from 13 residues. The DNA for the CDR3 is TGTGCCGGAACTAGCGGTCCCACCTACGAGCAGTACTTC. Residues: CAGTSGPTYEQYF.

This clonotype was picked up a small number of times. The CDR3 loop reads CAWSRGAGSNEKLFF. The CDR3 DNA reads as TGTGCCTGGAGTAGAGGGGCAGGGTCTAATGAAAAACTGTTTTTT. This chain links TRBV30 with TRBJ1-4; TRBD1 is a possible D gene (5 bases). There are 15 residues in the CDR3. Germline V gene sequence: CDR1 GTSNPN, CDR2 SVGIG (reference sequence). Trimming shortened V by 2 bases and J by 3 bases, and 13 bases separated the two germline ends.

This clonotype has just a few counts. The J gene is TRBJ1-1, the V gene TRBV7-9, with a tentative D call TRBD1 (5 bases). Trimming cost V 7 bases and J 10 bases, with 22 bases left between them. From germline, CDR1 is SEHNR and CDR2 FQNEAQ (reference sequence). The CDR3 has 14 amino acids. For the CDR3, the DNA is TGTGCCAGCACCCCCGAGTGGGCGACGGGGGGAGCTTTCTTT. Residues: CASTPEWATGGAFF.

The chain employs TRBV12-5 and TRBJ2-7; 15 bases fit TRBD2. Germline V CDR1 and CDR2: LGHNT, FRNRAP. This CDR3 has 17 amino acids. With 6 bases clipped from V and 2 bases from J, the junction kept 8 bases outside the gene matches. The CDR3 protein is CASGRGLAGGPPYEQYF. The CDR3 DNA sequence: TGTGCTAGTGGCAGGGGACTAGCGGGGGGTCCCCCCTACGAGCAGTACTTC.

Only a few counts were recorded for this clonotype. The chain joins TRBV12-3 or TRBV12-4 to TRBJ2-7, with D perhaps TRBD1 (6 bases). The CDR3 contains 11 residues. V dropped 6 bases and J dropped 7 bases, with 10 bases sitting between them. CDR3 in DNA: TGTGCCAGCAGACAGGGCTGGGAGCAGTACTTC. Translated, it gives CASRQGWEQYF.

This clonotype was counted a few times. The rearrangement uses TRBV20-1 and TRBJ2-1; 8 positions match TRBD1. The trim removed 5 bases at V and 4 bases at J, leaving 13 bases unmatched. Germline-derived CDR1 and CDR2 are DFQATT and SNEGSKA (reference sequence). The CDR3 totals 16 residues. In nucleotides, the CDR3 is TGCAGTGCTCTTGACCCCCGACAGGGGAGATACAATGAGCAGTTCTTC. Its translation is CSALDPRQGRYNEQFF.

This clonotype showed up just a few times. The rearrangement uses TRBV29-1 and TRBJ2-7; 12 bases line up with TRBD1. The CDR3 sequence is 12 residues long. Looked up from germline, CDR1 is SQVTM and CDR2 is ANQGSEA. CDR3 sequence (DNA): TGCCGGGGACAGGGGGCAAGCAACGAGCAGTACGTC. Its protein is CRGQGASNEQYV.

This clonotype was observed a handful of times. This chain connects TRBV12-3 or TRBV12-4 to TRBJ2-5; a possible D gene is TRBD2 (5 bases). V lost 7 bases and J lost 3, with 15 bases in between. The CDR3 totals 14 residues. The CDR3 DNA is TGTGCCAGCACCCCCCAGCGGAGAGAAGAGACCCAGTACTTC. It specifies CASTPQRREETQYF.